This T cell receptor (beta chain) was found in a study of cytomegalovirus exposure and HLA in healthy donors. The PCR contained 60 Vbeta and 13 Jbeta primers. The method was immunoSEQ multiplex PCR; TCRdb's version includes in-frame clones alone and lacks a portion of them. The repertoire holds over 150,000 clones, with approximately 80% as singletons. Sequenced material: PBMCs. The receptor comes from a man between 18 and 29 years old in good health and CMV-seropositive.

The CDR3 is CASSVTGASYNSPLHF. DNA for the CDR3: TGTGCCAGCAGCGTGACAGGGGCCTCCTATAATTCACCCCTCCACTTT. The rearrangement links TRBV13 to TRBJ1-6; 8 bases align to TRBD1. CDR3 size: 16 residues. V lost 5 bases and J lost 0; bases outside the gene matches: 3. Germline values: CDR1 PRHDT, CDR2 FYEKMQ (reference sequence).